The T cell receptor (beta chain) under discussion was sequenced for a study of blood T cell repertoires in COVID-19. The V gene's germline CDR1 is SGHKS and CDR2 YYEKEE (reference sequence). The CDR3 is 13 amino acids. Trimming took 0 bases from V and 0 from J, leaving 4 bases between them. Data came from immunoSEQ multiplex PCR; TCRdb stores just in-frame clones and leaves some out. The sample has 70,000 to 90,000 clones, 86% seen once. About this clone: Additional DNA sequences in this sample encode the identical CDR3.

The sequenced sample consisted of peripheral blood. The TCR was taken from an older man with COVID-19, enrolled during active disease. This chain uses TRBV5-5 with TRBJ2-7; D is uncertain. The CDR3 DNA reads TGTGCCAGCAGCTTGGGTAGCTCCTACGAGCAGTACTTC. It translates to CASSLGSSYEQYF.